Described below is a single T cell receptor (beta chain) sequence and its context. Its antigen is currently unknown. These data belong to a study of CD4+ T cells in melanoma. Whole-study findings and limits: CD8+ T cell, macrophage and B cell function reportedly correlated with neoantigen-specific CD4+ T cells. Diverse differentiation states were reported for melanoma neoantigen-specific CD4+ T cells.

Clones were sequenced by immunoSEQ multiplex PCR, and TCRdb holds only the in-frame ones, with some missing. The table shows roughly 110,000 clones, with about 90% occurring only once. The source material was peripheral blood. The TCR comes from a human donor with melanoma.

The CDR3 protein is CASSQRQGATNEKLFF. CDR3 DNA: TGTGCCAGCTCACAGAGGCAGGGGGCAACTAATGAAAAACTGTTTTTT. The gene calls are TRBV18 and TRBJ1-4; 7 nucleotides agree with TRBD1. The CDR3 totals 16 residues. The V and J ends lost 4 bases and 0 bases, in that order; junction bases with no gene match: 5. The germline CDR1 and CDR2 sequences are KGHSH and LQKENI.